Each of the 25 T cell receptor beta chains below was sequenced from the same sample in a study of beta chain features in type 1 diabetes. The investigators reverse transcribed all of the isolated RNA, so they sequenced expressed TCRB transcripts. Some clones are missing from TCRdb's copy, which holds only in-frame ones; the method was immunoSEQ multiplex PCR. The table has roughly 500,000 clones, 30% seen once. Sequenced: naive CD4+ T cells from blood. These receptors came from a man aged 18 to 29 in good health.

The sample holds one count of this clone. The chain links TRBV7-2 to TRBJ2-1; a weak D match, TRBD2 (5 bases). Looked up from germline, CDR1 is SGHTA and CDR2 is FQGNSA. The CDR3 loop spans 15 amino acids. V was clipped by 0 bases and J by 2 bases, with 8 bases between them. The CDR3 DNA reads TGTGCCAGCAGCTTAGCGGGAGCGGCCTACAATGAGCAGTTCTTC. Translated: CASSLAGAAYNEQFF.

As to this clone: At the DNA level, this CDR3 is encoded by other sequences in the same sample as well. The chain carries TRBV14 and TRBJ2-5; D not resolved. Germline loops: CDR1 SGHDN, CDR2 FVKESK. The CDR3 consists of 11 residues. Trimming took 3 bases from V and 5 from J, leaving 4 bases between them. DNA for the CDR3: TGTGCCAGCAGCCACTTTGAGACCCAGTACTTC. Translated, it gives CASSHFETQYF.

V usage is TRBV27 and J usage is TRBJ1-1; 7 nucleotides agree with TRBD1. Germline lookup yields CDR1 MNHEY and CDR2 SMNVEV (reference sequence). This CDR3 spans 13 amino acids. V lost 7 bases, J lost 6 bases, and 8 bases stayed unmatched. In nucleotides, the CDR3 is TGTGCCAGCATCGGGACAGCCTCCTCTGAAGCTTTCTTT. It codes for CASIGTASSEAFF.

CDR3 amino acids: CAWSSDSYTGELFF. The CDR3 DNA reads TGTGCCTGGTCCTCAGACAGTTACACCGGGGAGCTGTTTTTT. The V and J genes are TRBV30 and TRBJ2-2; D perhaps matches TRBD1 (5 bases). The CDR3 covers 14 residues. V gave up 5 bases and J gave up 3 bases, with 13 bases separating them. Germline V gene lookup returns CDR1 GTSNPN and CDR2 SVGIG (reference sequence).

Regarding this clone: At the DNA level, this CDR3 is encoded by other sequences in the same sample as well. This chain links TRBV29-1 with TRBJ1-1; 8 bases fit TRBD1. The CDR3 loop spans 13 amino acids. Germline V gene data show CDR1 as SQVTM and CDR2 as ANQGSEA. CDR3 coding DNA: TGCAGTGGGACGGGACAGGTGAACACTGAAGCTTTCTTT. This sequence encodes CSGTGQVNTEAFF.

V is TRBV7-2 and J is TRBJ1-2; D uncertain. The V end was cut by 1 base, the J end by 8 bases, with 14 bases between. The length of the CDR3 is 14 residues. Germline CDR1 is SGHTA and CDR2 is FQGNSA. CDR3 sequence reads: CASSLVGWEPGYTF. Written as DNA, the CDR3 is TGTGCCAGCAGCTTAGTCGGATGGGAGCCGGGCTACACCTTC.

This clone has only a few counts. The J gene is TRBJ2-5, the V gene TRBV7-2, with no clear D. V shed 4 bases and J shed 3 bases, with 9 bases lying between them. This CDR3 comprises 13 residues. Germline V gene data show CDR1 as SGHTA and CDR2 as FQGNSA. The CDR3 region is CASSWYREETQYF. As DNA, the CDR3 is TGTGCCAGCAGCTGGTATAGGGAAGAGACCCAGTACTTC.

J is TRBJ1-2 and V is TRBV7-2; 8 bases fit TRBD1. The germline gives CDR1 SGHTA, CDR2 FQGNSA. The ends lost 5 bases at V and 6 bases at J; junction bases unmatched: 8. The CDR3 contains 14 residues. CDR3 coding DNA: TGTGCCAGCAGCCCTCCGGACAGGGAGGATGGCTACACCTTC. Translated, it gives CASSPPDREDGYTF.

This chain links TRBV7-9 with TRBJ2-3; D could derive from TRBD1 or TRBD2 (5 bases each). The V end was cut by 5 bases, the J end by 2 bases, with 17 bases between. In germline, CDR1 is SEHNR, CDR2 FQNEAQ (reference sequence). The CDR3 contains 16 residues. Here the CDR3 reads CASSPGTSLVTDTQYF. As DNA, the CDR3 is TGTGCCAGCAGCCCTGGGACGAGCCTCGTCACAGATACGCAGTATTTT.

The chain couples TRBV2 to TRBJ1-4; D is unclear. This CDR3 has 14 residues. Per germline, CDR1 SNHLY and CDR2 FYNNEI. V was trimmed by 5 bases and J by 8 bases, leaving 15 bases between them. The CDR3 DNA sequence: TGTGCCAGCAGTATCGACGCATTCGGCGAAAAACTGTTTTTT. Its protein is CASSIDAFGEKLFF.

This clone was picked up a small number of times. The chain carries TRBV29-1 and TRBJ2-7, with 9 bases fitting TRBD2. CDR1 and CDR2 from the germline V gene are SQVTM and ANQGSEA. CDR3 length equals 14 residues. Trimming at V came to 4 bases and at J to 3 bases, leaving 7 bases not matched to a gene. CDR3 DNA: TGCAGCGTTGCCCTAGCGGGACTAAACTACGAGCAGTACTTC. Protein: CSVALAGLNYEQYF.

This clone showed up just once. The chain is built from TRBV27 and TRBJ2-3; no definite D call. Germline-derived CDR1 and CDR2 are MNHEY and SMNVEV (reference sequence). Trimming removed 3 bases from V and 4 bases from J, with 11 bases in between. The CDR3 is 14 amino acids. The DNA of the CDR3 is TGTGCCAGCAGTTTCCAACTCCCTCCAGATACGCAGTATTTT. Protein product: CASSFQLPPDTQYF.

This rearrangement joins TRBV29-1 to TRBJ1-4, with no clear D. Deletions cut 3 bases from V and 7 bases from J, with 12 bases between. Germline CDR1 reads SQVTM; CDR2 reads ANQGSEA. CDR3 size: 13 residues. The CDR3 nucleotides read TGCAGCGTTGAGTTTATACAAGGTGAAAAACTGTTTTTT. Amino acid sequence: CSVEFIQGEKLFF.

This clone occurred a few times. V is TRBV28 and J is TRBJ2-7, with TRBD1 as a possible D gene (6 bases). The CDR3 length is 13 residues. Germline values: CDR1 MDHEN, CDR2 SYDVKM. The V end was cut by 5 bases, the J end by 3 bases, with 11 bases between. The CDR3 region is CASSVQGRYEQYF. Here the CDR3 DNA reads TGTGCCAGCAGTGTACAGGGTCGCTACGAGCAGTACTTC. Using reference TRBV28 and TRBJ2-7 for the parts outside the CDR3, the full variable domain is DVKVTQSSRYLVKRTGEKVFLECVQDMDHENMFWYRQDPGLGLRLIYFSYDVKMKEKGDIPEGYSVSREKKERFSLILESASTNQTSMYLCASSVQGRYEQYFGPGTRLTVT.

The chain recombines TRBV7-2 with TRBJ2-3; 8 nucleotides agree with TRBD2. Germline CDR1 and CDR2: SGHTA and FQGNSA. CDR3 length: 18 amino acids. V lost 1 base, J lost 0 bases, and 9 bases stayed unmatched. The CDR3 coding sequence is TGTGCCAGCAGCTTAGTCTTTCGTGCGGGAGGCAGCACAGATACGCAGTATTTT. It codes for CASSLVFRAGGSTDTQYF.

This clone has more than one count but fewer than ten. CDR3 region: CASSAGTHTGELFF. DNA for the CDR3: TGTGCCAGCAGCGCCGGGACCCACACCGGGGAGCTGTTTTTT. The chain carries TRBV7-2 and TRBJ2-2, with D perhaps TRBD1 or TRBD2 (5 bases each). The V gene's germline CDR1 is SGHTA and CDR2 FQGNSA. Trimming left V 5 bases short and J 3 bases short, with 10 bases between. This CDR3 region has 14 residues.

The chain couples TRBV7-9 to TRBJ2-4, with D perhaps matching TRBD2 (6 bases). This CDR3 spans 14 amino acids. The germline V gene encodes CDR1 SEHNR and CDR2 FQNEAQ (reference sequence). Trimming stripped 5 bases from V and 13 bases from J, with 21 bases between. The CDR3 coding sequence is TGTGCCAGCAGCCCCGACCTGGTCGCGGGGAAACAGTACTTC. Translated: CASSPDLVAGKQYF.

This clone showed up just a few times. The genes are TRBV20-1 and TRBJ2-3; possibly TRBD1 for D (5 bases). Germline loops: CDR1 DFQATT, CDR2 SNEGSKA (reference sequence). The CDR3 loop spans 10 amino acids. V was shortened by 3 bases and J by 8 bases, with 6 bases between the two germline ends. The DNA of the CDR3 is TGCAGTGCTAGGGGGCCTACGCAGTATTTT. This codes for CSARGPTQYF.

The CDR3, as DNA: TGCAGCGTTTGCGTGGGGCAGGGGAATGAAAAACTGTTTTTT. This gives the protein CSVCVGQGNEKLFF. The chain carries TRBV29-1 and TRBJ1-4, with a tentative D call TRBD1 (6 bases). From germline, CDR1 is SQVTM and CDR2 ANQGSEA. The CDR3 sequence is 14 residues long. V lost 5 bases and J lost 5, with 15 bases in between. The entire variable domain, with the rest obtained from reference TRBV29-1 and TRBJ1-4, is as follows: SAVISQKPSRDICQRGTSLTIQCQVDSQVTMMFWYRQQPGQSLTLIATANQGSEATYESGFVIDKFPISRPNLTFSTLTVSNMSPEDSSIYLCSVCVGQGNEKLFFGSGTQLSVL.

This chain connects TRBV14 to TRBJ2-7, with a tentative D call TRBD1 (6 bases). Per the germline V gene, CDR1 is SGHDN and CDR2 is FVKESK. Trimming took 4 bases from V and 6 from J, leaving 7 bases between them. CDR3 size: 11 residues. The CDR3 loop reads CASSRGGEQYF. The CDR3, as DNA: TGTGCCAGCAGCCGAGGGGGCGAGCAGTACTTC.

This clone turned up a few times. The gene calls are TRBV30 and TRBJ2-3; 8 bases are a match to TRBD2. V lost 5 bases to trimming and J lost 5 bases; unmatched junction nucleotides: 9. This CDR3 has 14 residues. Germline lookup yields CDR1 GTSNPN and CDR2 SVGIG (reference sequence). CDR3 nucleotides: TGTGCCTGGTCCTGGACTAGCAATCGAGATACGCAGTATTTT. Its protein product is CAWSWTSNRDTQYF.

This clone was seen a handful of times. The chain joins TRBV6-6 to TRBJ1-1; D call uncertain. Trimming pared 6 bases from V and 1 base from J, leaving 9 bases between. Germline V gene sequence: CDR1 MNHNY, CDR2 SVGAGI (reference sequence). This CDR3 is 13 amino acids long. This CDR3 reads CASRPRQNTEAFF. The CDR3 nucleotides read TGTGCCAGCAGACCACGACAGAACACTGAAGCTTTCTTT.

The rearrangement uses TRBV7-8 and TRBJ2-6, with D possibly being TRBD1 (5 bases). The V gene's germline CDR1 is SGHVS and CDR2 FQNEAQ. The CDR3 loop spans 16 amino acids. Trimming took off 5 bases at V and 0 bases at J, with 11 bases between the two ends. CDR3 bases: TGTGCCAGCAGCGACCGACAGACCTCTGGGGCCAACGTCCTGACTTTC. Translated: CASSDRQTSGANVLTF.

The chain uses TRBV5-1 and TRBJ2-7; 11 nucleotides match TRBD2. Germline CDR1 is SGHRS and CDR2 is YFSETQ. The CDR3 has 18 amino acids. The trim removed 4 bases at V and 3 bases at J, leaving 15 bases unmatched. CDR3 nucleotide sequence: TGCGCCAGCAGCCCGGCCGCAACTAGCGGGAGTAAGTTCTACGAGCAGTACTTC. Residues: CASSPAATSGSKFYEQYF.

The gene calls are TRBV4-1 and TRBJ2-2; D is tentatively TRBD1 or TRBD2 (5 bases each). Trimming pared 1 base from V and 6 bases from J, leaving 12 bases between. There are 15 residues in the CDR3. Germline lookup yields CDR1 MGHRA and CDR2 YSYEKL. The CDR3 coding sequence is TGCGCCAGCAGCCAAGGGACGATGGGGGCCGGGGAGCTGTTTTTT. It codes for CASSQGTMGAGELFF.